Sequencing of this T cell receptor beta chain was carried out in a study of cytomegalovirus exposure and HLA in healthy donors. The study ran its PCR with 60 Vbeta and 13 Jbeta primers. Measured with immunoSEQ multiplex PCR; TCRdb has only the in-frame clones, and not every one. Seen here are about 130,000 clones, around three quarters observed once, and the top ten hold approximately 4.3%. With V trimmed by 2 bases and J by 3 bases, 5 bases remained unmatched. This CDR3 region has 15 residues. CDR1 and CDR2 (germline): KGHSH, LQKENI. Points from the study as a whole: Solely CMV serostatus was available to characterize immune exposure.

Concerning this clone: Its antigen is still unknown.

The genes are TRBV18 and TRBJ2-7, with 9 positions matching TRBD1. Sequencing was done on a sample of PBMCs. The clonotype comes from a man aged 25 to 40 in good health. The CDR3 region has the DNA TGTGCCAGCTCACCAGCCGGGACAGGGATCTACGAGCAGTACTTC. Residues: CASSPAGTGIYEQYF.